The subject of this entry is one T cell receptor beta chain. TCRdb re-analysed the RT-PCR reads in MiXCR, keeping a single row per CDR3 protein. This table holds some 960,000 distinct CDR3 sequences, approximately 18% found once. This sample stems from a study of patients and donors after allogeneic stem cell transplantation. Germline values: CDR1 SGHRS, CDR2 YFSETQ. With 4 bases removed from V and 0 bases from J, the gap between germline ends came to 14 bases. This CDR3 region has 15 residues. The rearrangement uses TRBV5-1 and TRBJ2-7; possibly TRBD1 for D (6 bases). This receptor was taken from a human donor who was either an allogeneic HSCT recipient or a stem cell or donor lymphocyte infusion donor (not recorded which). It is not recorded whose cells these are; they may come from a transplant donor. The material sequenced was blood, either unsorted or a sorted T cell fraction (not recorded which). For the CDR3, the DNA is TGCGCCAGCAGCCCAGGACAGCCCCTCTCCTACGAGCAGTACTTC. It specifies CASSPGQPLSYEQYF. Complete variable domain (other parts from reference TRBV5-1 and TRBJ2-7): KAGVTQTPRYLIKTRGQQVTLSCSPISGHRSVSWYQQTPGQGLQFLFEYFSETQRNKGNFPGRFSGRQFSNSRSEMNVSTLELGDSALYLCASSPGQPLSYEQYFGPGTRLTVT.